The clone carrying this TCR beta chain was seen only a few times. A read error may produce the germline difference seen at one junction end. The sample originates from a study of T cells after posttransplantation cyclophosphamide. Germline V gene data show CDR1 as MGHRA and CDR2 as YSYEKL. The CDR3 loop spans 17 amino acids. Assay used: immunoSEQ multiplex PCR; TCRdb lists only in-frame clones, some missing. The repertoire shows tens of thousands of clones, none seen only once; the top ten take around 5%. The rearrangement links TRBV4-1 to TRBJ1-5; no reliable D call. Sequencing was done on a sample of PBMCs. The TCR sequence derives from a woman in her thirties in good health and a related stem cell transplant donor. The CDR3 loop reads CASSQDGSPPSSQPQHF. The CDR3 DNA reads TGCGCCAGCAGCCAAGACGGGTCTCCCCCCAGCAGTCAGCCCCAGCATTTT.